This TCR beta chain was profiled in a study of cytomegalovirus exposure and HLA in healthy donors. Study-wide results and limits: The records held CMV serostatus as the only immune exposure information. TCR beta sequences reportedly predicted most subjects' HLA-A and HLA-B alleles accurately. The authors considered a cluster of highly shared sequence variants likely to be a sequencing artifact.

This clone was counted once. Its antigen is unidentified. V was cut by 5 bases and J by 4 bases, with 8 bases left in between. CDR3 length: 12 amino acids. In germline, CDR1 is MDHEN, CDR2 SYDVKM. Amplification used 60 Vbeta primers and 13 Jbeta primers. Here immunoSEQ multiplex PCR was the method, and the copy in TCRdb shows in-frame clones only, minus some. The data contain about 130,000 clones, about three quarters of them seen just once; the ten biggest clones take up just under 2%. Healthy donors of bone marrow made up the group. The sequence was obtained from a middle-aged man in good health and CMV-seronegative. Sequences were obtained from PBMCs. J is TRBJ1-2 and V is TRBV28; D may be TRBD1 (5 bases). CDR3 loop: CASSQGTYGYTF. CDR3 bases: TGTGCCAGCAGTCAGGGAACCTATGGCTACACCTTC.